This entry describes one T cell receptor (beta chain). Its antigen is currently not known. No qualities accompany the bases; no much larger clone lies one base away. These data come from a study of blood T cells in healthy people across ages (dated by TCRdb to about 2015). About the full investigation: In model experiments, template switching captured about one uniquely barcoded TCR beta cDNA molecule for every two T cells. Four age groups were formed from the donors: young (average about 16 years), middle-aged (around 41), aged (about 62) and long-lived (82). The study analyzed two additional independent replicas of 1 million unique cDNA reads from the same blood draw for two donors, one aged 18 to 30 and one aged 80 or older. To track age-related changes in TCR beta repertoire diversity, the study relied on deep sequencing normalized with unique cDNA molecular identifiers. To avoid experimental bias, donors of different ages were spread randomly across the sequencing lanes. The research as a whole found: Compared with the aged group, the long-lived group had more naive CD4+ T cells, fewer expanded clones and increased TCR diversity, a pattern suggesting age selection. Observed TCR beta diversity per million T cells fell roughly linearly with age, and a significant reduction was already apparent by age roughly 41. Because the CMV infection status of the donors was unknown, age-related changes in expanded clonotypes may potentially have been confounded. Estimates of total diversity based on one million sequenced T cells were considered lower bounds and underestimates. Conclusive comparison of naive and antigen-experienced compartments was prevented by the profiling of bulk unsorted PBMCs. There was a strong correlation between observed TCR beta diversity and the percentage of naive T cells measured by flow cytometry.

The roughly 39 donors, aged 6 to 90 years, were systemically healthy Caucasian individuals from Russia. Around 9.8 milliliters of peripheral blood were collected from each donor into EDTA-treated Vacutainer tubes. Ficoll-Paque density-gradient centrifugation was used to isolate PBMCs, with at least 7 million per sample. Trizol reagent was used to extract total RNA from PBMCs, with at least 6 micrograms per sample. For every donor, flow cytometry on a PBMC aliquot measured the percentage of naive CD45RAhigh/CD27high T cells. The library was produced with 5' RACE. Instrument used: Illumina HiSeq 2500. The second PCR ran for about 7 to 11 cycles and used a J-beta primer mix along with a sample-barcoded 5' primer. A unique molecular identifier was introduced onto each TCR beta cDNA molecule by a template-switch 5' adaptor carrying 12 random nucleotides. Each sample yielded at least 2.5 million CDR3-containing paired-end reads. First-strand cDNA was synthesized from all RNA with the Mint cDNA synthesis kit, primed by a TRBC-specific oligonucleotide. All cDNA was treated with uracil-DNA glycosylase and then went through a first 18-cycle PCR with the universal primers M1SS and BC2_uni_R. As for the original processing: For normalization, 1 million high-quality reads, each with a distinct molecular identifier, were randomly selected from each sample. Instead of being binned into consensus sequences, reads that shared molecular identifiers were thrown out. MiTCR, with a Q25 quality threshold and the strictest error-elimination algorithm, was used for CDR3 identification, clonotype clustering and error correction. A nonparametric unseen species model with Euler transformation was used to estimate lower-bound total TCR beta diversity. Starting from the raw public reads, TCRdb applied fastp trimming at Q25, assembled clones with MiXCR and retained in-frame beta chains. Rows matching on CDR3 protein sequence are summarized as one entry with the most common DNA and genes. None of the V and J calls come from the authors' own analysis; TCRdb made them. This sample comprises 1.2 million to 1.5 million distinct CDR3 sequences, 42% of them detected only once. Of the sample, roughly 8.2% is held by the ten largest clones.

This clonotype originated in a woman aged 18-29 years in good health. The sample comprised blood.

This receptor has the CDR3 CSARGLGPDTQYF. The DNA sequence is TGCAGTGCTAGAGGCCTAGGCCCGGATACGCAGTATTTT. This sequence uses TRBV20-1 and TRBJ2-3, with no D gene named confidently. Reading the germline V gene (reference sequence) gives CDR1 DFQATT and CDR2 SNEGSKA. Deletion took 1 base off V and 6 bases off J, with a span of 11 bases between the germline ends. The CDR3 starts with the cysteine, ends with the phenylalanine, and has 13 residues. CDR3 DNA is the only sequence kept; it has 39 bases, read in frame from the first base.